One and the same sample provided the 12 T cell receptor beta chains below, sequenced in a study of technical replicates of blood from several donors. Using immunoSEQ multiplex PCR, the repertoire was profiled, and TCRdb retains in-frame clones only, with some absent. Found here are approximately 80,000 clones, roughly 98% of them singletons; the top ten hold approximately 0.15%. Material for sequencing was T cells isolated from PBMCs. All receptors derive from a human donor in good health.

The rearrangement uses TRBV7-2 and TRBJ1-2, with D possibly matching TRBD1 (5 bases). This CDR3 has 14 residues. Trimming took 6 bases from V and 2 from J, leaving 13 bases between them. The germline gives CDR1 SGHTA, CDR2 FQGNSA. CDR3 residues: CASSERSGNYGYTF. The CDR3 nucleotides are TGTGCCAGCAGTGAGAGGTCAGGGAACTATGGCTACACCTTC. Variable domain in full (rest from reference TRBV7-2 and TRBJ1-2): GAGVSQSPSNKVTEKGKDVELRCDPISGHTALYWYRQSLGQGLEFLIYFQGNSAPDKSGLPSDRFSAERTGGSVSTLTIQRTQQEDSAVYLCASSERSGNYGYTFGSGTRLTVV.

The count of this clone is one. This chain links TRBV14 with TRBJ1-5, with a weak D call TRBD1 (5 bases). The V and J ends lost 1 base and 12 bases respectively, with 16 bases between them. The germline V gene has CDR1 SGHDN and CDR2 FVKESK. There are 14 residues in the CDR3. CDR3 loop: CASSQGGGNRVQHF. DNA of the CDR3: TGTGCCAGCAGCCAAGGGGGGGGTAATCGAGTCCAGCATTTT.

The chain joins TRBV6-5 to TRBJ1-6; D is unclear. The CDR3 is 12 residues long. Trimming removed 10 bases from V and 11 bases from J, with 15 bases in between. Germline CDR1 is MNHEY and CDR2 is SVGAGI. The CDR3 reads CATFTTGTPLHF. CDR3 in DNA: TGTGCCACTTTCACAACCGGGACACCCCTCCACTTT.

The CDR3 DNA follows: TGTGCCGCCGTTCTGAGTCAGCCCCAGCATTTT. Its translation: CAAVLSQPQHF. The chain employs TRBV25-1 and TRBJ1-5; no clear D gene. Per the germline V gene, CDR1 is MGHDK and CDR2 is SYGVNS. The V and J ends lost 11 bases and 6 bases respectively, with 11 bases between them. The CDR3 runs 11 residues.

This rearrangement joins TRBV5-4 to TRBJ2-7; no definite D call. Looked up from germline, CDR1 is SGHNT and CDR2 is YYREEE (reference sequence). With 0 bases removed from V and 7 bases from J, the gap between germline ends came to 11 bases. The CDR3 is 13 amino acids. The CDR3 coding sequence is TGTGCCAGCAGCTTGGACAGTCGTTCTGAGCAGTACTTC. It translates to CASSLDSRSEQYF. The full variable domain, with the rest looked up from reference TRBV5-4 and TRBJ2-7, is ETGVTQSPTHLIKTRGQQVTLRCSSQSGHNTVSWYQQALGQGPQFIFQYYREEENGRGNFPPRFSGLQFPNYSSELNVNALELDDSALYLCASSLDSRSEQYFGPGTRLTVT.

The chain couples TRBV27 to TRBJ1-5; D is ambiguous. Trimming took off 3 bases at V and 0 bases at J, with 9 bases between the two ends. CDR1 and CDR2 from the germline V gene are MNHEY and SMNVEV (reference sequence). The CDR3 is made up of 15 amino acids. CDR3 amino acids: CASSLGSHSNQPQHF. In DNA form, the CDR3 reads TGTGCCAGCAGTTTGGGCTCCCATAGCAATCAGCCCCAGCATTTT.

This clone was seen just once. The gene calls are TRBV15 and TRBJ2-2; 8 bases fit TRBD2. The CDR3 covers 17 residues. V shed 6 bases, J shed 5 bases, and the junction held 14 bases outside the gene matches. Germline V gives CDR1 LNHNV, CDR2 YYDKDF (reference sequence). The CDR3 spells CATRQSSAGGRTGELFF. The CDR3 DNA is TGTGCCACCAGGCAAAGTTCGGCGGGGGGAAGAACCGGGGAGCTGTTTTTT.

The V call is TRBV27, the J call TRBJ2-7; TRBD2 agrees at 7 bases. J lost 4 bases, V lost 0 bases, and 3 bases had no gene match. This CDR3 contains 14 residues. CDR1 is MNHEY, CDR2 SMNVEV, per germline (reference sequence). DNA for the CDR3: TGTGCCAGCAGTTTATCGGGAGGGTTATACGAGCAGTACTTC. It yields the protein CASSLSGGLYEQYF.

This CDR3 is CASSPPRGAGYNEQFF. In nucleotides, the CDR3 is TGTGCCAGCAGCCCGCCGCGGGGGGCCGGCTACAATGAGCAGTTCTTC. The rearrangement links TRBV6-6 to TRBJ2-1, with 8 bases matching TRBD2. Germline V gene lookup returns CDR1 MNHNY and CDR2 SVGAGI (reference sequence). This CDR3 comprises 16 residues. With 6 bases clipped from V and 3 bases from J, the junction kept 10 bases outside the gene matches.

This chain connects TRBV13 to TRBJ1-1; D is unresolved. The V end was cut by 0 bases, the J end by 10 bases, with 24 bases between. This CDR3 comprises 17 residues. The V gene's germline CDR1 is PRHDT and CDR2 FYEKMQ (reference sequence). The chain's CDR3 is CASSLGRTRASGKGAFF. The CDR3 bases are TGTGCCAGCAGCTTAGGCAGGACGAGGGCCTCGGGCAAGGGAGCTTTCTTT. The whole variable domain, remainder taken from reference TRBV13 and TRBJ1-1, is AAGVIQSPRHLIKEKRETATLKCYPIPRHDTVYWYQQGPGQDPQFLISFYEKMQSDKGSIPDRFSAQQFSDYHSELNMSSLELGDSALYFCASSLGRTRASGKGAFFGQGTRLTVV.

The chain employs TRBV15 and TRBJ2-7, with 8 bases identical to TRBD1. Germline V lookup: CDR1 LNHNV, CDR2 YYDKDF (reference sequence). The V segment lost 5 bases and the J segment 5 bases; nucleotides outside the gene matches: 2. This CDR3 is built from 12 residues. The CDR3 region has the DNA TGTGCCACCAGCCCGACAGGGGACGAGCAGTACTTC. This encodes CATSPTGDEQYF.

This clone was counted once. The gene calls are TRBV5-1 and TRBJ2-7, with 9 bases matching TRBD1. Germline V CDR1 and CDR2: SGHRS, YFSETQ. The CDR3 consists of 14 residues. V lost 4 bases to trimming and J lost 5 bases; unmatched junction nucleotides: 7. CDR3 in DNA: TGCGCCAGCAGCCTCGGGACAGGGAGTGACGAGCAGTACTTC. This translates into CASSLGTGSDEQYF.